This T cell receptor beta chain comes out of a study of blood T cell repertoires in COVID-19. About the study: In each case, the material was cDNA or gDNA derived from T cells, B-cell-depleted T cells, or PBMCs.

Per the authors' pipeline: Nucleated cell counts were estimated from reference gene primer amplification. Libraries were prepared by immunoSEQ multiplex PCR; TCRdb keeps only in-frame clonotypes and omits some of them. Clone size and V and J calls were adopted from that table, with D and trimming inferred from the DNA. The sample has tens of thousands of clones, about 91% seen once. Germline V CDR1 and CDR2: SGHNT, YYREEE (reference sequence). Trimming took 6 bases from V and 4 from J; bases not matched to a gene: 8. This CDR3 is 15 amino acids long. Sequenced material: peripheral blood. V is TRBV5-4 and J is TRBJ1-3; 9 bases are a match to TRBD1. This TCR was sampled from a woman aged 55 to 70 with active COVID-19. The CDR3 protein is CASKTTGGQGNTIYF. The CDR3 bases are TGTGCCAGCAAAACGACAGGGGGTCAAGGAAACACCATATATTTT. The whole variable domain, remainder taken from reference TRBV5-4 and TRBJ1-3, is ETGVTQSPTHLIKTRGQQVTLRCSSQSGHNTVSWYQQALGQGPQFIFQYYREEENGRGNFPPRFSGLQFPNYSSELNVNALELDDSALYLCASKTTGGQGNTIYFGEGSWLTVV.